The 24 T cell receptor beta chains below all came from one sample that was sequenced in a study of blood T cell repertoires in COVID-19. Assay: immunoSEQ multiplex PCR; the TCRdb copy retains only in-frame clones and omits some. The table lists about 160,000 clones, approximately 82% of them singletons. The sequenced material came from peripheral blood. All receptors derive from a woman aged 40 to 50 with COVID-19, enrolled during active disease.

The gene calls are TRBV7-2 and TRBJ1-2; D is unclear. In germline, CDR1 is SGHTA, CDR2 FQGNSA. This CDR3 has 12 residues. The germline V and J ends were trimmed by 3 bases and 13 bases, with 15 bases remaining between them. The CDR3 loop is CASSLYGELATF. The CDR3 DNA reads as TGTGCCAGCAGCTTGTACGGGGAACTCGCCACCTTC.

CDR3: CSASRSGSRGRNTQYF. The CDR3, as DNA: TGCAGTGCTAGTCGTAGCGGGAGCAGGGGGAGGAATACGCAGTATTTT. This chain connects TRBV20-1 to TRBJ2-3; 9 nucleotides agree with TRBD2. From germline, CDR1 is DFQATT and CDR2 SNEGSKA (reference sequence). This CDR3 has 16 amino acids. With V trimmed by 3 bases and J by 7 bases, 14 bases remained unmatched.

The genes are TRBV18 and TRBJ1-1, with D tentatively TRBD1 (5 bases). The CDR3 consists of 14 residues. Germline values: CDR1 KGHSH, CDR2 LQKENI. Trimming pared 3 bases from V and 6 bases from J, leaving 14 bases between. The CDR3 is CASSPGAGRAEAFF. The CDR3 DNA reads TGTGCCAGCTCACCTGGGGCAGGGAGGGCTGAAGCTTTCTTT.

This rearrangement joins TRBV19 to TRBJ1-2, with 9 nucleotides matching TRBD1. Trimming removed 4 bases from V and 7 bases from J; junction bases left unmatched: 10. CDR1 and CDR2 from the germline V gene are LNHDA and SQIVND (reference sequence). CDR3 length equals 15 residues. The CDR3 nucleotides are TGTGCCAGTAGTACCCAGTGGGACAGGGCGGCTGGCTACACCTTC. As protein: CASSTQWDRAAGYTF.

The chain couples TRBV2 to TRBJ2-1; D not certain. With 5 bases removed from V and 9 bases from J, the gap between germline ends came to 11 bases. The CDR3 contains 12 residues. Germline lookup yields CDR1 SNHLY and CDR2 FYNNEI. The DNA for the CDR3 is TGTGCCAGCAGTTTAGAGGTCGGTGAGCAGTTCTTC. The encoded protein is CASSLEVGEQFF.

Here the CDR3 DNA reads TGCGCCAGACAAACAGGGACCACGGCCCTAGCTTCTGGAAACACCATATATTTT. Translating gives CARQTGTTALASGNTIYF. This chain links TRBV23-1 with TRBJ1-3; weak D call: TRBD1 (6 bases). TRBV23-1 is designated an ORF whose function remains uncertain. The germline V and J ends were trimmed by 9 bases and 1 base, with 25 bases remaining between them. This CDR3 contains 18 residues.

The chain has TRBV6-1 and TRBJ2-3; D perhaps matches TRBD1 (6 bases). Germline V gene data show CDR1 as MNHNS and CDR2 as SASEGT. V lost 3 bases and J 4 bases, leaving 17 bases between the germline ends. The CDR3 totals 16 residues. CDR3 nucleotide sequence: TGTGCCAGCAGTGAGACCGGGACACACCGGCCAGATACGCAGTATTTT. The encoded protein is CASSETGTHRPDTQYF.

This clone was counted a few times. The chain has TRBV5-1 and TRBJ2-5; D remains ambiguous. The CDR3 spans 15 residues. V was shortened by 3 bases and J by 5 bases, with 17 bases between the two germline ends. Germline CDR1 is SGHRS and CDR2 is YFSETQ. Here the CDR3 reads CASSSRRSPGETQYF. The CDR3, as DNA: TGCGCCAGCAGCTCCCGGCGGTCCCCCGGGGAGACCCAGTACTTC.

The table lists this clone with a count of one. This sequence joins TRBV5-1 and TRBJ2-5; 8 bases map to TRBD1. This CDR3 region has 13 residues. From germline, CDR1 is SGHRS and CDR2 YFSETQ. The V gene end was trimmed by 4 bases and the J gene end by 4 bases; junction bases not matched to a gene: 3. The CDR3 DNA follows: TGCGCCAGCAGCGCCAGGGGGCGAGAGACCCAGTACTTC. This sequence encodes CASSARGRETQYF.

The V call is TRBV19, the J call TRBJ1-1; the D gene is possibly TRBD1 (6 bases). Germline V gene data show CDR1 as LNHDA and CDR2 as SQIVND (reference sequence). The CDR3 covers 14 residues. The V gene lost 3 bases and the J gene lost 1 base, with 9 bases spanning the gap. The CDR3 DNA sequence: TGTGCCAGTAGTATTGGGACAAAGAACACTGAAGCTTTCTTT. Encoded protein: CASSIGTKNTEAFF.

The V and J genes are TRBV9 and TRBJ2-1, with D uncertain. V was pared by 2 bases and J by 5 bases, with 5 bases between. The CDR3 has 12 residues. Germline CDR1 is SGDLS and CDR2 is YYNGEE. The DNA for the CDR3 is TGTGCCAGCAGCGTCCTCCACAATGAGCAGTTCTTC. Protein product: CASSVLHNEQFF.

This chain links TRBV2 with TRBJ1-5; 7 positions match TRBD1. With V trimmed by 7 bases and J by 5 bases, 5 bases remained unmatched. CDR1 is SNHLY, CDR2 FYNNEI, per germline. This CDR3 region has 13 residues. CDR3 in amino acids: CASTPTGYQPQHF. In nucleotides, the CDR3 is TGTGCCAGCACGCCGACAGGGTATCAGCCCCAGCATTTT.

V and J are TRBV18 and TRBJ2-3; 7 nucleotides match TRBD2. CDR3 length: 15 amino acids. Trimming removed 8 bases from V and 0 bases from J; junction bases left unmatched: 8. The germline gives CDR1 KGHSH, CDR2 LQKENI. The CDR3 loop reads CASRSSGTSTDTQYF. The CDR3 DNA follows: TGTGCCAGCCGCTCTAGCGGCACCAGCACAGATACGCAGTATTTT.

The chain recombines TRBV6-1 with TRBJ2-7, with 7 bases matching TRBD1. V lost 6 bases to trimming and J lost 6 bases; unmatched junction nucleotides: 11. Looked up from germline, CDR1 is MNHNS and CDR2 is SASEGT. The CDR3 contains 14 residues. The CDR3: CASRRDSGRGEQYV. The CDR3 bases are TGTGCCAGCAGGAGGGACAGCGGACGGGGCGAGCAGTACGTC.

This chain joins TRBV2 and TRBJ1-1; the D is unclear. The CDR3 has 17 residues. In germline, CDR1 is SNHLY, CDR2 FYNNEI. Trimming cost V 0 bases and J 3 bases, with 17 bases left between them. The CDR3 DNA reads TGTGCCAGCAGTGAAGCGGGTCGGCAGGCCTTCCACACTGAAGCTTTCTTT. Its translation: CASSEAGRQAFHTEAFF.

The chain joins TRBV10-2 to TRBJ2-1; 7 positions match TRBD2. Unmatched junction bases numbered 7, after V lost 4 bases and J lost 4 bases. The CDR3 runs 15 residues. Germline-derived CDR1 and CDR2 are WSHSY and SAAADI. The chain's CDR3 is CASSGLAETYNEQFF. The CDR3 DNA follows: TGCGCCAGCAGTGGTCTAGCGGAGACTTACAATGAGCAGTTCTTC.

The chain is built from TRBV2 and TRBJ1-2; TRBD1 matches at 11 bases. V was pared by 6 bases and J by 7 bases, with 7 bases of the junction left unmatched. CDR3 size: 14 residues. Germline values: CDR1 SNHLY, CDR2 FYNNEI. The CDR3 sequence is CASRGTGGFGGYTF. In DNA form, the CDR3 reads TGTGCCAGCAGAGGGACAGGGGGATTCGGTGGCTACACCTTC.

The chain uses TRBV7-6 and TRBJ2-1; 8 nucleotides align to TRBD2. CDR1 is SGHVS, CDR2 FNYEAQ, per germline. V shed 5 bases, J shed 4 bases, and the junction held 10 bases outside the gene matches. The CDR3 length is 16 residues. CDR3 nucleotide sequence: TGTGCCAGCAGCCGTATAGCGGGGAGGGGGTACAATGAGCAGTTCTTC. Protein product: CASSRIAGRGYNEQFF.

The J gene is TRBJ2-1, the V gene TRBV3-1 (or the pseudogene TRBV3-2); 13 bases agree with TRBD2. The V gene's germline CDR1 is LGHDT and CDR2 YNNKEL (reference sequence). After removal of 5 bases from V and 4 bases from J, the junction contained 8 bases not matched to a gene. This CDR3 has 17 residues. Here the CDR3 DNA reads TGTGCCAGCAGCAGAGGGACTAGCGGGATTCGGTACAATGAGCAGTTCTTC. It codes for CASSRGTSGIRYNEQFF.

This clone was counted once. The chain employs TRBV5-4 and TRBJ1-4, with no clear D. The CDR3 length is 14 residues. V was shortened by 2 bases and J by 6 bases, with 11 bases between the two germline ends. Germline V CDR1 and CDR2: SGHNT, YYREEE (reference sequence). DNA for the CDR3: TGTGCCAGCAGCTTAAGAGGTTTTGATGAAAAACTGTTTTTT. Its translation: CASSLRGFDEKLFF.

This chain connects TRBV5-5 to TRBJ1-1; 9 bases agree with TRBD1. CDR1 is SGHKS, CDR2 YYEKEE, per germline (reference sequence). The CDR3 runs 14 residues. V dropped 0 bases and J dropped 5; count of bases not matched to a gene: 2. The CDR3 DNA reads TGTGCCAGCAGCTTGGACAGGGGGCGAACTGAAGCTTTCTTT. Its protein product is CASSLDRGRTEAFF.

This clone came up once. The V and J genes are TRBV3-1 (or the pseudogene TRBV3-2) and TRBJ2-1; D call uncertain. CDR1 and CDR2 (germline): LGHDT, YNNKEL (reference sequence). Trimming removed 4 bases at V and 0 bases at J, with 10 bases between. This CDR3 spans 15 amino acids. Written as DNA, the CDR3 is TGTGCCAGCAGCCGCGACTCGAGCTCCTACAATGAGCAGTTCTTC. Translated: CASSRDSSSYNEQFF.

This clone was recorded only once. The chain employs TRBV3-1 (or the pseudogene TRBV3-2) and TRBJ2-1; 13 bases agree with TRBD2. V lost 0 bases, J lost 12 bases, and 11 bases stayed unmatched. The CDR3 runs to 17 residues. Germline lookup yields CDR1 LGHDT and CDR2 YNNKEL (reference sequence). CDR3 coding DNA: TGTGCCAGCAGCCAAGAGTGGGGGACTAGCGGGATCGGAGCGCAGTTCTTC. Amino acids: CASSQEWGTSGIGAQFF.

This chain uses TRBV7-2 with TRBJ2-3; 8 bases map to TRBD2. The germline CDR1 and CDR2 sequences are SGHTA and FQGNSA. J gave up 14 bases and V 5 bases, and 12 bases lay outside the gene matches. CDR3 length: 13 residues. The CDR3 DNA follows: TGTGCCAGCAGCCCCGAAAGGACTAGCAGATCGTATTTT. It translates to CASSPERTSRSYF.